This passage covers 18 T cell receptor beta chains from one sample sequenced in a study of tumor-infiltrating lymphocytes in primary liver carcinoma. Co-extraction of both nucleic acids (RNA and DNA) used roughly 19-33 mg of unsorted bulk tissue. Production of TCR beta cDNA used around 460 ng total RNA together with a constant-region primer. Investigators got TCR beta libraries out of three nested multiplex PCR rounds, done with slightly modified ARM-PCR. The first two PCR rounds used TRBV1-TRBV30 primers with a Cbeta primer, 9 to 11 cycles each. TCRdb re-analysed the multiplex PCR reads in MiXCR, keeping a single row per CDR3 protein. The sample gives approximately 22,000 distinct CDR3 sequences, roughly 72% of which show up once; roughly 43% is in the top ten. The sample taken for sequencing was liver tumor tissue from sampling region 1. Specified subset: tumor region T1, superior pole. The receptor source for this set is a man aged 40-55 years with primary liver carcinoma and hepatitis B virus infection.

This clonotype was recorded only once. The junction shows a germline mismatch at one end, possibly a read error. This rearrangement joins TRBV10-3 to TRBJ2-7; 9 bases map to TRBD2. Looked up from germline, CDR1 is ENHRY and CDR2 is SYGVKD. This CDR3 spans 19 amino acids. CDR3 amino acids: CAITKRSGLAGVFSYEQYF. In DNA, the CDR3 is TGTGCCATCACCAAACGATCGGGACTAGCAGGAGTGTTCTCCTACGAGCAATACTTC.

A remark on this clonotype: Its ends do not fully match the called genes, so a read error is possible. This chain joins TRBV9 and TRBJ1-1; weak D call: TRBD1 (6 bases). This CDR3 has 14 amino acids. The V gene's germline CDR1 is SGDLS and CDR2 YYNGEE. The CDR3 here is CASSVNSGDTEGFF. The CDR3 nucleotides are TGTGCCAGCAGCGTCAACTCGGGGGACACTGAAGGTTTCTTT.

This clonotype was recorded once. The junction departs from germline at one end; a sequencing error may be responsible. This chain uses TRBV6-5 with TRBJ2-6; D is uncertain. The germline CDR1 and CDR2 sequences are MNHEY and SVGAGI. This CDR3 has 15 residues. The CDR3 DNA follows: TGTGCCTGCAGTCCCGACCTTCCTAGGGCCAACGCCCTGACTTTC. This sequence encodes CACSPDLPRANALTF.

A word on this clonotype: An end of the junction does not agree with germline; a read error may underlie this. The chain joins TRBV30 to TRBJ1-5; no definite D call. Germline V gives CDR1 GTSNPN, CDR2 SVGIG (reference sequence). This CDR3 has 13 amino acids. The CDR3 is CAWSTAGGQLQHF. CDR3 in DNA: TGTGCCTGGAGTACCGCTGGTGGTCAGCTCCAGCATTTT. The full variable domain, completed using reference TRBV30 and TRBJ1-5, is SQTIHQWPATLVQPVGSPLSLECTVEGTSNPNLYWYRQAAGRGLQLLFYSVGIGQISSEVPQNLSASRPQDRQFILSSKKLLLSDSGFYLCAWSTAGGQLQHFGDGTRLSIL.

This clonotype turned up a few times. A junction end diverges from the germline sequence, so it may reflect a read error. The chain recombines TRBV7-9 with TRBJ2-1; tentative D call: TRBD2 (5 bases). Germline V gene sequence: CDR1 SEHNR, CDR2 FQNEAQ (reference sequence). CDR3 length: 18 residues. CDR3 coding DNA: TGTGCCATCAGCTTACGTCTAGCAGGAGAGGTAGAAGGCAATGAGCAGTTCTTC. As protein: CAISLRLAGEVEGNEQFF.

In this sample, this clonotype turned up many times. This may stem from a read error, because a much larger clone lies one nucleotide away. The V and J genes are TRBV6-5 and TRBJ2-1; 8 nucleotides align to TRBD1. The CDR3 sequence is 15 residues long. Germline assignment: CDR1 MNHEY and CDR2 SVGAGI. The CDR3 reads CASNYGTGAYNEQFF. The CDR3 nucleotides read TGTGCCAGCAATTACGGGACAGGAGCTTACAATGAGCAGTTCTTC.

The chain carries TRBV20-1 and TRBJ2-7; no clear D. V was cut by 7 bases and J by 5 bases, with 21 bases left in between. The CDR3 contains 14 residues. Germline V lookup: CDR1 DFQATT, CDR2 SNEGSKA (reference sequence). The CDR3 reads CSVRTVTMGHEQYF. Here the CDR3 DNA reads TGCAGTGTCAGAACAGTTACCATGGGCCACGAGCAGTACTTC.

As concerns this clonotype: An end of the junction differs from the germline gene, which may be a read error. V gene TRBV7-9 combines with J gene TRBJ2-3; D is ambiguous. The CDR3 sequence is 10 residues long. Germline V CDR1 and CDR2: SEHNR, FQNEAQ (reference sequence). CDR3 amino acids: CARSTDMQYF. Here the CDR3 DNA reads TGTGCTCGGAGCACAGATATGCAGTATTTT.

Turning to this clonotype: The conserved phenylalanine or tryptophan is not found at the CDR3 terminus, so this likely reflects a read error. The chain employs TRBV4-1 and TRBJ2-7; no reliable D call. Per the germline V gene, CDR1 is MGHRA and CDR2 is YSYEKL. The CDR3 has 13 residues. DNA of the CDR3: TGCGCCAGCAGCCCGGGCCGTTGGTACGTGCAGTACCCC. This gives the protein CASSPGRWYVQYP.

The chain is built from TRBV30 and TRBJ2-7; 7 positions agree with TRBD2. The V gene end was trimmed by 0 bases and the J gene end by 2 bases; junction bases not matched to a gene: 7. This CDR3 spans 15 amino acids. Germline CDR1 and CDR2: GTSNPN and SVGIG (reference sequence). The CDR3 sequence is CAWSVGGSSAYEQYF. In DNA form, the CDR3 reads TGTGCCTGGAGTGTAGGCGGGAGCTCGGCCTACGAGCAGTACTTC.

This chain links TRBV30 with TRBJ1-5; 7 bases line up with TRBD1. CDR1 and CDR2 from the germline V gene are GTSNPN and SVGIG (reference sequence). V shed 8 bases and J 4 bases; nucleotides not matched to a gene: 11. CDR3 length: 14 residues. DNA for the CDR3: TGTGCCCGGGACGAGGGGGCTGTTAATCAGCCCCAGCATTTT. Protein product: CARDEGAVNQPQHF.

As to this clonotype: Here the CDR3 omits its conserved ending phenylalanine or tryptophan, so a read error is the likely source. The genes are TRBV29-1 and TRBJ2-5, with 11 bases lining up with TRBD1. The V segment lost 2 bases and the J segment 5 bases; nucleotides outside the gene matches: 7. The V gene's germline CDR1 is SQVTM and CDR2 ANQGSEA. This CDR3 comprises 15 residues. This CDR3 reads CSVETDRGQAETQYS. The CDR3 DNA reads TGCAGCGTTGAAACGGACAGGGGGCAGGCTGAGACCCAGTACTCC.

A word on this clonotype: At one boundary the junction diverges from the germline segment, which might be a read error. The chain employs TRBV5-6 and TRBJ1-1; a weak D match, TRBD1 (5 bases). There are 14 residues in the CDR3. Germline V CDR1 and CDR2: SGHDT, YYEEEE. CDR3 region: CTSSLQGLNTEALF. CDR3 bases: TGTACCAGCAGCTTGCAGGGTTTGAACACTGAAGCTCTCTTT. Based on the CDR3 plus reference TRBV5-6 and TRBJ1-1, the full variable domain is DAGVTQSPTHLIKTRGQQVTLRCSPKSGHDTVSWYQQALGQGPQFIFQYYEEEERQRGNFPDRFSGHQFPNYSSELNVNALLLGDSALYLCTSSLQGLNTEALFGQGTRLTVV.

This rearrangement joins TRBV6-2 or TRBV6-3 to TRBJ2-7; D remains ambiguous. Germline assignment: CDR1 MNHEY and CDR2 SVGEGT. The CDR3 is 14 residues long. For the CDR3, the DNA is TGTATCAGCAGTTACCGAACGTGGGTGAGGGAGCAGTACTTC. This translates into CISSYRTWVREQYF.

CDR3 DNA: TGTGCCAGCAGCACCGGTACTAGAGGGATTAATGAGCAGTTCTTC. Translation gives CASSTGTRGINEQFF. V gene TRBV11-3 combines with J gene TRBJ2-1, with a tentative D call TRBD2 (5 bases). The CDR3 is 15 amino acids. The V end lost 5 bases, the J end lost 7 bases, and 18 bases lay between the germline ends. CDR1 is SGHNT, CDR2 YENEEA, per germline.

The rearrangement links TRBV12-2 to TRBJ2-3; the table calls TRBD2, which could not be checked here. TRBV12-2 is shown as a pseudogene. The CDR3 has 16 residues. This CDR3 is CAGRPGQRQSTYTQYF. For the CDR3, the DNA is TGTGCAGGTCGCCCCGGACAGCGGCAAAGCACATATACGCAGTATTTT.

The J gene is TRBJ2-3, the V gene TRBV11-2; D gene uncertain. From germline, CDR1 is SGHAT and CDR2 FQNNGV. The CDR3 loop spans 12 amino acids. Trimming removed 5 bases from V and 7 bases from J, with 10 bases in between. CDR3 sequence (DNA): TGTGCCAGCAGCGAATCCGCATATACGCAGTATTTT. Translation gives CASSESAYTQYF.

Points on this clonotype: One junction end does not reproduce the germline sequence, and a read error may be involved. This chain connects TRBV9 to TRBJ1-1; maybe TRBD1 (5 bases). From germline, CDR1 is SGDLS and CDR2 YYNGEE. CDR3 size: 14 residues. As DNA, the CDR3 is TGTGCCAGCGGCGTCAACTCGGGGGACACTGAAGCTTTCTTT. It encodes CASGVNSGDTEAFF.